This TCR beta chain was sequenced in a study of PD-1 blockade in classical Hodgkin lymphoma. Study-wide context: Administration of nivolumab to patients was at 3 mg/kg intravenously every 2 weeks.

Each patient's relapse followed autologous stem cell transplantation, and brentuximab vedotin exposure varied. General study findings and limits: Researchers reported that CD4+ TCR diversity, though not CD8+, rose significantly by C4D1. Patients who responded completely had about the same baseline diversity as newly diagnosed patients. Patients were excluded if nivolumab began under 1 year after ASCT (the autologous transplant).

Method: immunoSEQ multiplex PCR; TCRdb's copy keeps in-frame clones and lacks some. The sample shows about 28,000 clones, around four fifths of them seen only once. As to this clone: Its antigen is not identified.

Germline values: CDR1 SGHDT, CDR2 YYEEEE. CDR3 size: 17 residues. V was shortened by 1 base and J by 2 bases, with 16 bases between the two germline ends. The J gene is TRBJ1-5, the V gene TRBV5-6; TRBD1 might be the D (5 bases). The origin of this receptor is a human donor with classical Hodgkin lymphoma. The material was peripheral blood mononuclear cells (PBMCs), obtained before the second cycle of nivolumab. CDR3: CASSLQGDSAGNQPQHF. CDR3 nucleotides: TGTGCCAGCAGCTTGCAGGGTGATTCGGCAGGCAATCAGCCCCAGCATTTT. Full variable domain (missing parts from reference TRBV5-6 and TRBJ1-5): DAGVTQSPTHLIKTRGQQVTLRCSPKSGHDTVSWYQQALGQGPQFIFQYYEEEERQRGNFPDRFSGHQFPNYSSELNVNALLLGDSALYLCASSLQGDSAGNQPQHFGDGTRLSIL.